Sequencing of this TCR beta chain was carried out in a study of blood T cells in healthy people across ages. The study, taken as a whole, reports: TCR beta diversity correlated strongly with naive T cell percentage. Diversity was estimated from one million T cells, and these estimates were considered underestimates.

Healthy Caucasian individuals from Russia aged 6 to 90 served as donors. Alongside a J-beta primer mix, a sample-barcoded 5' primer served in a second PCR lasting roughly 7 to 11 cycles. TCRdb called the 5' RACE reads again in MiXCR, with one record for every CDR3 protein. The sample lists 540,000 or so distinct CDR3 sequences; 40% to 55% were seen once. This CDR3 has 16 residues. Per germline, CDR1 DFQATT and CDR2 SNEGSKA (reference sequence). V dropped 4 bases and J dropped 0; count of bases not matched to a gene: 6. This clonotype was recorded a few times. What it recognizes is unknown. This chain connects TRBV20-1 to TRBJ2-3; TRBD2 matches 11 bases. Source material: blood. The TCR was taken from an elderly man in good health. The CDR3 spells CSAITRTSGSTDTQYF. The CDR3 region has the DNA TGCAGTGCTATCACTAGGACTAGCGGGAGCACAGATACGCAGTATTTT.